The 22 T cell receptor beta chains below come from one sample, sequenced in a study of T cells after posttransplantation cyclophosphamide. Treatment was busulfan-fludarabine conditioning, a marrow graft, and cyclophosphamide on days +3 and +4. Clones were sequenced by immunoSEQ multiplex PCR, and TCRdb holds only the in-frame ones, with some missing. The table records about 3,100 clones without singletons, the ten largest covering about 28%. Sequencing used PBMCs, obtained 84 days after allogeneic stem cell transplant with posttransplant cyclophosphamide. These receptors all come from a female patient in her thirties or forties who received an allogeneic stem cell transplant from a related donor, was CMV-positive, and had no GVHD. Some T cells could come from the graft donor.

This clone occurred many times. This chain uses TRBV5-1 with TRBJ2-1; D gene ambiguous. The germline CDR1 and CDR2 sequences are SGHRS and YFSETQ. The V end was cut by 0 bases, the J end by 8 bases, with 12 bases between. CDR3 length equals 14 residues. The CDR3 nucleotides read TGCGCCAGCAGCTTGGATCTGGTCTCGGATGAGCAGTTCTTC. It codes for CASSLDLVSDEQFF.

This clone showed up many times. The rearrangement links TRBV9 to TRBJ1-1, with D perhaps matching TRBD1 (6 bases). V dropped 3 bases and J dropped 5 bases, with 14 bases sitting between them. The CDR3 runs 14 residues. CDR1 SGDLS and CDR2 YYNGEE come from the germline V gene. CDR3 in amino acids: CASSEDPRGTEAFF. In DNA form, the CDR3 reads TGTGCCAGCAGCGAGGATCCTAGGGGGACTGAAGCTTTCTTT. Combining the CDR3 with reference TRBV9 and TRBJ1-1 gives the whole variable domain DSGVTQTPKHLITATGQRVTLRCSPRSGDLSVYWYQQSLDQGLQFLIQYYNGEERAKGNILERFSAQQFPDLHSELNLSSLELGDSALYFCASSEDPRGTEAFFGQGTRLTVV.

This clone was counted at least ten times. The V gene is TRBV7-2, the J gene TRBJ2-1; 9 nucleotides agree with TRBD1. J was trimmed by 1 base and V by 5 bases; bases with no gene match: 3. CDR1 is SGHTA, CDR2 FQGNSA, per germline. The CDR3 extends over 15 amino acids. In DNA, the CDR3 is TGTGCCAGCAGCCTCGGGACAGGGTCCTACAATGAGCAGTTCTTC. Residues: CASSLGTGSYNEQFF.

This clone was counted at least ten times. This chain uses TRBV28 with TRBJ1-6; D is possibly TRBD1 (6 bases). This CDR3 is 14 amino acids long. Trimming pared 8 bases from V and 9 bases from J, leaving 17 bases between. Germline loops: CDR1 MDHEN, CDR2 SYDVKM. The CDR3 nucleotides read TGTGCCAGCCGTGTGGGGGGGCTTAGTTCACCCCTCCACTTT. It specifies CASRVGGLSSPLHF.

At least ten counts were recorded for this clone. The J gene is TRBJ1-1, the V gene TRBV18, with 9 bases identical to TRBD1. CDR1 is KGHSH, CDR2 LQKENI, per germline. Unmatched junction bases numbered 4, after V lost 2 bases and J lost 0 bases. The CDR3 contains 16 residues. Here the CDR3 DNA reads TGTGCCAGCTCACCAATGGACAGGGGTATGAACACTGAAGCTTTCTTT. Translated: CASSPMDRGMNTEAFF.

The J gene is TRBJ2-5, the V gene TRBV12-3 or TRBV12-4; 9 positions match TRBD1. CDR3 length equals 16 residues. V lost 5 bases and J lost 1; bases outside the gene matches: 8. The CDR3 loop is CASSRGQGQSQETQYF. The CDR3 DNA reads TGTGCCAGCAGTCGGGGACAGGGACAATCCCAAGAGACCCAGTACTTC.

Ten or more counts support this clone. The J gene is TRBJ2-7, the V gene TRBV12-3 or TRBV12-4; maybe TRBD1 (6 bases). The germline V and J ends were trimmed by 3 bases and 3 bases, with 9 bases remaining between them. CDR3 length equals 13 residues. The chain's CDR3 is CASSFRTDYEQYF. CDR3 in DNA: TGTGCCAGCAGTTTTCGGACAGACTACGAGCAGTACTTC.

This clone was detected ten times or more. The chain carries TRBV7-6 and TRBJ2-1; the D gene is possibly TRBD2 (6 bases). Germline CDR1 SGHVS, CDR2 FNYEAQ. CDR3 size: 17 residues. V was shortened by 1 base and J by 0 bases, with 13 bases between the two germline ends. The CDR3 coding sequence is TGTGCCAGCAGCTTAGGCCCCCGGGGGAGCTCCTACAATGAGCAGTTCTTC. Translation gives CASSLGPRGSSYNEQFF.

This clone was seen more than once but under ten times. The genes are TRBV30 and TRBJ2-7; D is possibly TRBD2 (6 bases). Germline V gives CDR1 GTSNPN, CDR2 SVGIG (reference sequence). Trimming stripped 3 bases from V and 4 bases from J, with 19 bases between. This CDR3 has 15 residues. The CDR3, as DNA: TGTGCCTGGAGAGGGGACTCCTTTTGGGGGTACGAGCAGTACTTC. Its protein product is CAWRGDSFWGYEQYF.

The rearrangement uses TRBV6-1 and TRBJ1-4, with 7 bases that match TRBD1. There are 14 residues in the CDR3. Germline V gene lookup returns CDR1 MNHNS and CDR2 SASEGT. V lost 5 bases and J lost 7; bases outside the gene matches: 7. CDR3 in amino acids: CASSSGGRTEKLFF. As DNA, the CDR3 is TGTGCCAGCAGTTCAGGGGGACGGACTGAAAAACTGTTTTTT.

This clone was found many times. The chain uses TRBV6-1 and TRBJ2-1; D may be TRBD1 or TRBD2 (5 bases each). The germline V gene encodes CDR1 MNHNS and CDR2 SASEGT. Trimming left V 4 bases short and J 8 bases short, with 12 bases between. This CDR3 has 13 residues. In DNA form, the CDR3 reads TGTGCCAGCAGTGTGAGGGGCTCGGATGAGCAGTTCTTC. Its translation is CASSVRGSDEQFF.

Ten or more counts support this clone. The V call is TRBV7-8, the J call TRBJ2-3, with 10 bases aligning to TRBD2. J gave up 8 bases and V 5 bases, and 10 bases lay outside the gene matches. The CDR3 totals 15 residues. Germline V gene data show CDR1 as SGHVS and CDR2 as FQNEAQ. CDR3 sequence reads: CASSDIAGGSGTQYF. The CDR3 DNA reads as TGTGCCAGCAGCGATATAGCGGGGGGTTCTGGTACGCAGTATTTT.

Within the sample, this clone is medium-sized (0.01 to 0.1%). The rearrangement uses TRBV5-5 and TRBJ1-2; D is uncertain. Germline CDR1 SGHKS, CDR2 YYEKEE (reference sequence). Trimming removed 0 bases at V and 5 bases at J, with 11 bases between. There are 14 residues in the CDR3. The CDR3 region is CASSLEGYWYGYTF. As DNA, the CDR3 is TGTGCCAGCAGCTTGGAAGGGTATTGGTATGGCTACACCTTC.

This clone was seen many times. The V gene is TRBV27, the J gene TRBJ2-7; 7 bases are shared with TRBD1. The CDR3 extends over 13 amino acids. The junction had 1 base not matched to a gene; V was cut back by 2 bases and J by 3 bases. The germline CDR1 and CDR2 sequences are MNHEY and SMNVEV (reference sequence). CDR3 nucleotides: TGTGCCAGCAGTTTAAGACAGGGCTACGAGCAGTACTTC. This gives the protein CASSLRQGYEQYF.

The chain couples TRBV9 to TRBJ2-7; D remains ambiguous. V lost 8 bases, J lost 4 bases, and 22 bases lay in between. Germline CDR1 is SGDLS and CDR2 is YYNGEE. The CDR3 has 15 amino acids. For the CDR3, the DNA is TGTGCCAGTTTTTTCAAACAGAAGACGGCATACGAGCAGTACTTC. As protein: CASFFKQKTAYEQYF. The full variable domain, completed using reference TRBV9 and TRBJ2-7, is DSGVTQTPKHLITATGQRVTLRCSPRSGDLSVYWYQQSLDQGLQFLIQYYNGEERAKGNILERFSAQQFPDLHSELNLSSLELGDSALYFCASFFKQKTAYEQYFGPGTRLTVT.

The sample holds a few counts of this clone. Given a much more abundant clone one base away, this may be a read error. Other DNA sequences in the sample encode the same CDR3. The V call is TRBV9, the J call TRBJ2-7, with TRBD1 matching over 7 bases. Germline lookup yields CDR1 SGDLS and CDR2 YYNGEE. The V gene end was trimmed by 8 bases and the J gene end by 2 bases; junction bases not matched to a gene: 13. This CDR3 region has 15 residues. The CDR3 region has the DNA TGTGCCAGTAGTTTCGAACAGGGGACGGCCTACGAGCAGTACTTC. Translating gives CASSFEQGTAYEQYF.

This clone has a count of ten or more. The CDR3: CASNIPGQGLNEQYF. The CDR3 DNA sequence: TGTGCCAGCAATATCCCGGGACAGGGTCTTAATGAGCAGTACTTC. The V gene is TRBV2, the J gene TRBJ2-7, with 9 bases that match TRBD1. Trimming removed 7 bases from V and 7 bases from J; junction bases left unmatched: 14. There are 15 residues in the CDR3. Germline CDR1 and CDR2: SNHLY and FYNNEI.

This clone was recorded many times. The J gene is TRBJ1-1, the V gene TRBV7-9; D uncertain. The CDR3 loop spans 12 amino acids. Germline lookup yields CDR1 SEHNR and CDR2 FQNEAQ (reference sequence). The V gene lost 7 bases and the J gene lost 6 bases, with 12 bases spanning the gap. The CDR3 spells CASNEGGAEAFF. The CDR3 DNA is TGTGCCAGCAACGAAGGCGGGGCTGAAGCTTTCTTT.

By share of the sample, this clone is large. Within the sample, other DNA sequences also encode this same CDR3. This chain links TRBV5-1 with TRBJ2-7; 8 nucleotides line up with TRBD1. V lost 0 bases, J lost 6 bases, and 8 bases stayed unmatched. The CDR3 extends over 15 amino acids. Germline values: CDR1 SGHRS, CDR2 YFSETQ. The CDR3 coding sequence is TGCGCCAGCAGCTTGGCTTTCGGACAGGGAGGCGAGCAGTACTTC. This codes for CASSLAFGQGGEQYF.

Many counts were recorded for this clone. The J gene is TRBJ2-3, the V gene TRBV5-1; TRBD2 agrees at 7 bases. J lost 6 bases, V lost 1 base, and 5 bases had no gene match. The germline CDR1 and CDR2 sequences are SGHRS and YFSETQ. The CDR3 sequence is 14 residues long. As DNA, the CDR3 is TGCGCCAGCAGCTTGTTCCTGGGGGGGGATACGCAGTATTTT. Amino acid sequence: CASSLFLGGDTQYF. The whole variable domain, filled in from reference TRBV5-1 and TRBJ2-3, reads KAGVTQTPRYLIKTRGQQVTLSCSPISGHRSVSWYQQTPGQGLQFLFEYFSETQRNKGNFPGRFSGRQFSNSRSEMNVSTLELGDSALYLCASSLFLGGDTQYFGPGTRLTVL.

This clone was counted ten times or more. The same CDR3 can be traced to other DNA sequences in this sample. The J gene is TRBJ2-7, the V gene TRBV9; 7 nucleotides match TRBD1. V lost 8 bases, J lost 4 bases, and 15 bases stayed unmatched. The CDR3 runs to 15 residues. Germline assignment: CDR1 SGDLS and CDR2 YYNGEE. The CDR3 DNA sequence: TGTGCCAGTAGCATCGAACAGGGGACGGCATACGAGCAGTACTTC. Its protein is CASSIEQGTAYEQYF. Using reference TRBV9 and TRBJ2-7 for the parts outside the CDR3, the full variable domain is DSGVTQTPKHLITATGQRVTLRCSPRSGDLSVYWYQQSLDQGLQFLIQYYNGEERAKGNILERFSAQQFPDLHSELNLSSLELGDSALYFCASSIEQGTAYEQYFGPGTRLTVT.

This clone has a count of ten or more. V is TRBV6-6 and J is TRBJ1-1; D remains ambiguous. CDR1 MNHNY and CDR2 SVGAGI come from the germline V gene (reference sequence). V lost 4 bases and J 0 bases, leaving 6 bases between the germline ends. CDR3 size: 13 residues. CDR3 sequence: CASSSGVNTEAFF. DNA of the CDR3: TGTGCCAGCAGTTCCGGGGTGAACACTGAAGCTTTCTTT.